This T cell receptor beta chain came from a study of radiation and T cells in renal cell carcinoma. This clone was seen more than once but under ten times. The ends were cut back, 0 bases at V and 8 bases at J, with 19 bases in the middle. The CDR3 runs 17 residues. In germline, CDR1 is SGHAT, CDR2 FQNNGV. Clones were sequenced by immunoSEQ multiplex PCR, and TCRdb holds only the in-frame ones, with some missing. The sample gives around 60,000 clones, roughly 79% of which show up once; under 7% is in the top ten. Time point specified: blood 2 weeks post-SBRT. Indicated treatment: 15 Gy SBRT to primary tumor, nephrectomy 4 weeks later.

The chain employs TRBV11-2 and TRBJ1-4, with D maybe TRBD1 (5 bases). The clonotype was recovered from a man in his sixties with renal cell carcinoma. Sequencing used blood, obtained from a patient whose treatment included radiotherapy and nephrectomy. DNA of the CDR3: TGTGCCAGCAGCTTAGATGGGAGCCCCCGGGACCCGGAAAAACTGTTTTTT. As protein: CASSLDGSPRDPEKLFF.